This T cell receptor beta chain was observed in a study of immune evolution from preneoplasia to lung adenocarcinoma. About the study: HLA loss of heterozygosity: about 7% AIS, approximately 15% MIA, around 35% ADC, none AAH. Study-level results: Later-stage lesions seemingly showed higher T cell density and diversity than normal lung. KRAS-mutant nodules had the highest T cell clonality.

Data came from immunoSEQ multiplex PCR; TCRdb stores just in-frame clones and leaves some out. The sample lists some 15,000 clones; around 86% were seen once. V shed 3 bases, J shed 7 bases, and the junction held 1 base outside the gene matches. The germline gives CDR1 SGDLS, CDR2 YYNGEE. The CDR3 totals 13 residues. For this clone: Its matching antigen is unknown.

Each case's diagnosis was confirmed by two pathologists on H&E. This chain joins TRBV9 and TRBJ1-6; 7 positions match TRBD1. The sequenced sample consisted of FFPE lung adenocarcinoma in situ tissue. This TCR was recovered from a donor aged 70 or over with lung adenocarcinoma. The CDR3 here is CASSETGNSPLHF. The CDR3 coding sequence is TGTGCCAGCAGCGAGACAGGGAATTCACCCCTCCACTTT.